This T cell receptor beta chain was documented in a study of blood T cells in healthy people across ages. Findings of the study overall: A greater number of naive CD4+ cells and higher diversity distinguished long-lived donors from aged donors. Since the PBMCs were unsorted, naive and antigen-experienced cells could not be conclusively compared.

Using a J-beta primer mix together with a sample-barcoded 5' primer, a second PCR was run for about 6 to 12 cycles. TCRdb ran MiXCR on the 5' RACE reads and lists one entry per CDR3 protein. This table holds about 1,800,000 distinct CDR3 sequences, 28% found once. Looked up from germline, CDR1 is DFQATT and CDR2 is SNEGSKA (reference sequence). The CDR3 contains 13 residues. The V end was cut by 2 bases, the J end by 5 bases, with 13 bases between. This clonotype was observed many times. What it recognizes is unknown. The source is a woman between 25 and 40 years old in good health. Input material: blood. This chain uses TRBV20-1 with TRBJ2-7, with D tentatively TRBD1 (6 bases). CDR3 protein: CSARPWTVDEQYF. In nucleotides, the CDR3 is TGCAGTGCTAGACCATGGACAGTGGACGAGCAGTACTTC.